Described below is a single TCR beta chain sequence and its context. These data are taken from a study of blood T cell repertoires in COVID-19. Here immunoSEQ multiplex PCR was the method, and the copy in TCRdb shows in-frame clones only, minus some. The table has approximately 310,000 clones, approximately 83% seen once; the top ten hold roughly 2%. This CDR3 contains 18 residues. Unmatched junction bases numbered 14, after V lost 5 bases and J lost 1 base. Germline values: CDR1 LNHDA, CDR2 SQIVND (reference sequence). Material: PBMCs or T cells enriched from blood (not recorded which). This chain uses TRBV19 with TRBJ1-5, with 7 bases matching TRBD1. The receptor's source is a man aged 25 to 45 who had recovered from COVID-19. The CDR3 protein is CASSASGGERISNQPQHF. CDR3 in DNA: TGTGCCAGTAGTGCGTCAGGGGGAGAGCGGATAAGCAATCAGCCCCAGCATTTT.